What follows are 3 T cell receptor beta chains derived from one specimen sequenced in a study of T cell responses to AZD1222 COVID-19 vaccine. Data came from immunoSEQ multiplex PCR; TCRdb stores just in-frame clones and leaves some out. The table lists roughly 150,000 clones, about 88% of them singletons. This specimen consisted of peripheral blood, obtained on day 0 of AZD1222 vaccination. Source of these receptors: an adult in good health.

This clone appeared once. This sequence joins TRBV4-3 and TRBJ1-5; 8 positions match TRBD1. CDR1 and CDR2 (germline): LGHNA, YSLEER. The CDR3 runs 16 residues. V lost 3 bases, J lost 0 bases, and 4 bases stayed unmatched. The CDR3 loop reads CASSHRTGGSNQPQHF. CDR3 nucleotides: TGCGCCAGCAGCCATCGTACAGGGGGTAGCAATCAGCCCCAGCATTTT.

The J gene is TRBJ2-1, the V gene TRBV13, with 10 bases lining up with TRBD2. The CDR3 is 16 residues long. CDR1 and CDR2 from the germline V gene are PRHDT and FYEKMQ (reference sequence). Trimming at V came to 7 bases and at J to 2 bases, leaving 8 bases not matched to a gene. CDR3 residues: CASTFSGRSPYNEQFF. Written as DNA, the CDR3 is TGTGCCAGCACCTTTAGCGGGAGGTCCCCCTACAATGAGCAGTTCTTC.

J is TRBJ1-1 and V is TRBV6-6; the D gene is possibly TRBD1 (5 bases). Germline loops: CDR1 MNHNY, CDR2 SVGAGI (reference sequence). The CDR3 spans 15 residues. With 2 bases removed from V and 5 bases from J, the gap between germline ends came to 15 bases. The CDR3 coding sequence is TGTGCCAGCAGTTACGACCCTAGGGGAAAGACTGAAGCTTTCTTT. As protein: CASSYDPRGKTEAFF.